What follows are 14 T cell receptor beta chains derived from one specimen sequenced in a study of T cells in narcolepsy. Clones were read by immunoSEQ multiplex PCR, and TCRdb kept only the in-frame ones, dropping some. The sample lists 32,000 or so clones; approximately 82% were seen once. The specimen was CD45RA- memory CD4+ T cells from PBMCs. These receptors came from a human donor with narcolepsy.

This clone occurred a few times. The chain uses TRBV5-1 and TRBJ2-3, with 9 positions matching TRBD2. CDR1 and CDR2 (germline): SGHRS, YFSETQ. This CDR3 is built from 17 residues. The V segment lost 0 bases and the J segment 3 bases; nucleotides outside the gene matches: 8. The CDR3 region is CASSLVVAGDLTDTQYF. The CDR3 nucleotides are TGCGCCAGCAGCTTGGTTGTAGCGGGGGACCTAACAGATACGCAGTATTTT.

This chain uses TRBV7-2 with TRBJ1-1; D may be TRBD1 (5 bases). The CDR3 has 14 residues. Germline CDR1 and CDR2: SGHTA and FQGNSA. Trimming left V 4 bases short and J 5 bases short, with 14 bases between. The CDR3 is CASSSTGGGTEAFF. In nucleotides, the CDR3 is TGTGCCAGCAGCTCCACGGGGGGAGGGACTGAAGCTTTCTTT.

The chain's CDR3 is CASVELGNTGELFF. The CDR3 coding sequence is TGTGCCAGTGTAGAGCTTGGAAACACCGGGGAGCTGTTTTTT. The rearrangement joins TRBV2 to TRBJ2-2; no definite D call. The CDR3 runs to 14 residues. CDR1 is SNHLY, CDR2 FYNNEI, per germline. Trimming removed 9 bases at V and 2 bases at J, with 13 bases between.

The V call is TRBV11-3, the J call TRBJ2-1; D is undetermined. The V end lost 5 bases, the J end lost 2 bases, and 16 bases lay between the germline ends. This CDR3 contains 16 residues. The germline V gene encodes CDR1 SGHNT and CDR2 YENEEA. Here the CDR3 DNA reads TGTGCCAGCAGCCCCTTTTTGTGGGGTACCTACAATGAGCAGTTCTTC. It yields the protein CASSPFLWGTYNEQFF. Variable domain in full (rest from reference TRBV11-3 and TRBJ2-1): EAGVVQSPRYKIIEKKQPVAFWCNPISGHNTLYWYLQNLGQGPELLIRYENEEAVDDSQLPKDRFSAERLKGVDSTLKIQPAELGDSAVYLCASSPFLWGTYNEQFFGPGTRLTVL.

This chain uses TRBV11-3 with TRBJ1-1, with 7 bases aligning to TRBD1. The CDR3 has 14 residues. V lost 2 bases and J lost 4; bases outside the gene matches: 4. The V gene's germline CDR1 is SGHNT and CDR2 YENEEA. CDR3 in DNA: TGTGCCAGCAGCTTAAATCCAGGGGGCACTGAAGCTTTCTTT. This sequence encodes CASSLNPGGTEAFF. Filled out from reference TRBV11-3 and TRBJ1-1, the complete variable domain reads EAGVVQSPRYKIIEKKQPVAFWCNPISGHNTLYWYLQNLGQGPELLIRYENEEAVDDSQLPKDRFSAERLKGVDSTLKIQPAELGDSAVYLCASSLNPGGTEAFFGQGTRLTVV.

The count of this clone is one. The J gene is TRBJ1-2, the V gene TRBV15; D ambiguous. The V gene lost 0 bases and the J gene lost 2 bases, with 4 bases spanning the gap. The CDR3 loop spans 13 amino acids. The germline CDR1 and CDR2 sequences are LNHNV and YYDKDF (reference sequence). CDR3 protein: CATSRDRNYGYTF. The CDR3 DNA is TGTGCCACCAGCAGAGACAGAAACTATGGCTACACCTTC. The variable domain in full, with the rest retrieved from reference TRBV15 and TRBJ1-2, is DAMVIQNPRYQVTQFGKPVTLSCSQTLNHNVMYWYQQKSSQAPKLLFHYYDKDFNNEADTPDNFQSRRPNTSFCFLDIRSPGLGDTAMYLCATSRDRNYGYTFGSGTRLTVV.

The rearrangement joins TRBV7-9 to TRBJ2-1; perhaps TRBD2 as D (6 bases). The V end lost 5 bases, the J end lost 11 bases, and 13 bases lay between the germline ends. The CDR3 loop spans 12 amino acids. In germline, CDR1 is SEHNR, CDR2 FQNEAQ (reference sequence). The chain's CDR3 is CASSTGGAQQFF. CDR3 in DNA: TGTGCCAGCAGCACCGGAGGGGCTCAGCAGTTCTTC.

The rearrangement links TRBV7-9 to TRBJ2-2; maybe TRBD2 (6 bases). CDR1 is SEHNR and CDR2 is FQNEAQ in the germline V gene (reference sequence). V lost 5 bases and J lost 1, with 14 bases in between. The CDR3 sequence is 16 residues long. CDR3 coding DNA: TGTGCCAGCAGCCGAACGCGGGGAGGGAACACCGGGGAGCTGTTTTTT. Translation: CASSRTRGGNTGELFF.

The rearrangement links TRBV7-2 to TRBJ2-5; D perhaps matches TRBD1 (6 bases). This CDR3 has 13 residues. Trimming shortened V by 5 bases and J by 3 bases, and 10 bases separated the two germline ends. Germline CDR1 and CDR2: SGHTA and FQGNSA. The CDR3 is CASSRHREETQYF. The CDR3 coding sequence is TGTGCCAGCAGCCGCCACAGGGAAGAGACCCAGTACTTC.

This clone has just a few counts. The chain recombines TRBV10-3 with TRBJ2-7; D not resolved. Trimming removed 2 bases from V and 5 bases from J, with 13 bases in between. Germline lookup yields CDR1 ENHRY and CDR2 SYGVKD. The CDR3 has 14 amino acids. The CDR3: CAISERQDLDEQYF. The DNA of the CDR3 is TGTGCCATCAGTGAGAGGCAAGATTTGGACGAGCAGTACTTC.

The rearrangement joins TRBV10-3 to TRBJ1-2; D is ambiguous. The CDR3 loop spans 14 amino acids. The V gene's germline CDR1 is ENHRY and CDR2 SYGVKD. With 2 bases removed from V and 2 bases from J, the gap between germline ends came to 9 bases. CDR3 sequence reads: CAISEAALNYGYTF. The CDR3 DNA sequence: TGTGCCATCAGTGAGGCAGCCTTAAACTATGGCTACACCTTC.

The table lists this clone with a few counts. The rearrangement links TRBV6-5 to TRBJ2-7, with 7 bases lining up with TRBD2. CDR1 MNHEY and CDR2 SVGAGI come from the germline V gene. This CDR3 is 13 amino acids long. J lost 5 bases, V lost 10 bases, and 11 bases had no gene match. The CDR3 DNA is TGTGCCACTACGGCGCTCACTAGCGACGAGCAGTACTTC. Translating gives CATTALTSDEQYF.

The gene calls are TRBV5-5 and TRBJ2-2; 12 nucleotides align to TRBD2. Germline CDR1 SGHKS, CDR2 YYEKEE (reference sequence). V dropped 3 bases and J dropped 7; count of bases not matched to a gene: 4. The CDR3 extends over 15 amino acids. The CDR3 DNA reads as TGTGCCAGCAGCTCTAGCGGGGGGGCGAACGGGGAGCTGTTTTTT. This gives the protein CASSSSGGANGELFF.

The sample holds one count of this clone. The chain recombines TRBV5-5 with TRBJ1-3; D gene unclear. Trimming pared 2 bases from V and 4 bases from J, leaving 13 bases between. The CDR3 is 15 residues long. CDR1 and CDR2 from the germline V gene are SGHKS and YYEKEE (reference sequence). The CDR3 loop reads CASSFWTLTGNTIYF. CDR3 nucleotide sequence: TGTGCCAGCAGCTTTTGGACCCTCACGGGAAACACCATATATTTT.